A selection of T cell receptor beta chains follows, all from one sample in a study of blood T cell repertoires in COVID-19. The method was immunoSEQ multiplex PCR; TCRdb's version includes in-frame clones alone and lacks a portion of them. Of 70,000 to 90,000 clones listed, about nine tenths are singletons. The sample consisted of peripheral blood. The source of these receptors is a human donor in a cohort sampled during active COVID-19. Both conserved end residues are part of each CDR3. The order of the fields is J gene, V gene, D gene, clone size, CDR3 DNA, CDR3 protein. The D gene is left open where the match is weak. Size is stated for part of the rows, as once, few or many counts, or as a class when the clone is expanded.

j_call: TRBJ1-1; v_call: TRBV18; d_call: TRBD1; clone_size: -; cdr3_nt: TGTGCCAGCTCACCACCGTTGGGCAGGGGGCACGACACTGAAGCTTTCTTT; cdr3_aa: CASSPPLGRGHDTEAFF
j_call: TRBJ1-6; v_call: TRBV7-6; d_call: -; clone_size: -; cdr3_nt: TGTGCCAGCAGCGGGGGGAGGCAGGGAAATTCACCCCTCCACTTT; cdr3_aa: CASSGGRQGNSPLHF
j_call: TRBJ2-1; v_call: TRBV11-2; d_call: TRBD2; clone_size: -; cdr3_nt: TGTGCCAGCAGCCAGAGTAGGGGAGGAGCGGGGGGGAATGAGCAGTTCTTC; cdr3_aa: CASSQSRGGAGGNEQFF
j_call: TRBJ1-2; v_call: TRBV18; d_call: TRBD1; clone_size: -; cdr3_nt: TGTGCCAGCTCAAGGGACAGGGGCGACTATGGCTACACCTTC; cdr3_aa: CASSRDRGDYGYTF
j_call: TRBJ2-6; v_call: TRBV5-1; d_call: TRBD1; clone_size: -; cdr3_nt: TGCGCCAGCAGCAACAGGGGTTCTGGGGCCAACGTCCTGACTTTC; cdr3_aa: CASSNRGSGANVLTF
j_call: TRBJ2-3; v_call: TRBV15; d_call: TRBD2; clone_size: -; cdr3_nt: TGTGCCACCAGCAAAAGACTAGCCACTAGCACAGATACGCAGTATTTT; cdr3_aa: CATSKRLATSTDTQYF
j_call: TRBJ2-2; v_call: TRBV27; d_call: -; clone_size: -; cdr3_nt: TGTGCCAGCTCCGGATCAGGCACCGGGGAGCTGTTTTTT; cdr3_aa: CASSGSGTGELFF
j_call: TRBJ2-1; v_call: TRBV11-2; d_call: -; clone_size: -; cdr3_nt: TGTGCCAGCAGTTTTTTCGGGGGACCGGAAAATGAGCAGTTCTTC; cdr3_aa: CASSFFGGPENEQFF
j_call: TRBJ2-7; v_call: TRBV18; d_call: TRBD2; clone_size: few; cdr3_nt: TGTGCCAGCTCCGCCGGGGGGGCCTACGAGCAGTACTTC; cdr3_aa: CASSAGGAYEQYF
j_call: TRBJ1-5; v_call: TRBV7-9; d_call: TRBD1; clone_size: -; cdr3_nt: TGTGCCAGCAGCTTAGGGACAGGGGGCATCGGGCCCCAGCATTTT; cdr3_aa: CASSLGTGGIGPQHF
j_call: TRBJ2-3; v_call: TRBV5-5; d_call: -; clone_size: -; cdr3_nt: TGTGCCAGCAGCTTGGGGGGCCGACAGGGCACAGATACGCAGTATTTT; cdr3_aa: CASSLGGRQGTDTQYF
j_call: TRBJ2-1; v_call: TRBV9; d_call: TRBD2; clone_size: -; cdr3_nt: TGTGCCAGCAGCGGAACTAGCGGGGGGGCGAATGAGCAGTTCTTC; cdr3_aa: CASSGTSGGANEQFF
j_call: TRBJ1-2; v_call: TRBV3-1/TRBV3-2; d_call: -; clone_size: -; cdr3_nt: TGTGCCAGCAGCCTGGGGAGGGACTATGGCTACACCTTC; cdr3_aa: CASSLGRDYGYTF
j_call: TRBJ2-7; v_call: TRBV14; d_call: TRBD1; clone_size: -; cdr3_nt: TGTGCCAGCAGCCAAGTTTCGGGGACAGGGGCCTACGAGCAGTACTTC; cdr3_aa: CASSQVSGTGAYEQYF
j_call: TRBJ1-5; v_call: TRBV20-1; d_call: -; clone_size: -; cdr3_nt: TGCAGTGCTAGTTCCGAACTTAGCAATCAGCCCCAGCATTTT; cdr3_aa: CSASSELSNQPQHF
j_call: TRBJ2-3; v_call: TRBV10-3; d_call: TRBD2; clone_size: -; cdr3_nt: TGTGCCATCAGGAGCGGGGGCACAGATACGCAGTATTTT; cdr3_aa: CAIRSGGTDTQYF
j_call: TRBJ1-6; v_call: TRBV23-1; d_call: -; clone_size: -; cdr3_nt: TGCGCCAGCAGTCAAACGGGCCAGGGAGGATCCTATAATTCACCCCTCCACTTT; cdr3_aa: CASSQTGQGGSYNSPLHF
j_call: TRBJ1-6; v_call: TRBV5-1; d_call: -; clone_size: -; cdr3_nt: TGCGCCAGCAGCTCCGCAGGATCACAGGGTAATTCACCCCTCCACTTT; cdr3_aa: CASSSAGSQGNSPLHF
j_call: TRBJ1-1; v_call: TRBV5-1; d_call: -; clone_size: -; cdr3_nt: TGCGCCAGCAGCCCAGACGGAGTGAACACTGAAGCTTTCTTT; cdr3_aa: CASSPDGVNTEAFF
j_call: TRBJ2-7; v_call: TRBV6-5; d_call: TRBD1; clone_size: -; cdr3_nt: TGTGCCAGCAGCCCGACAGGGGGATCCTACGAGCAGTACTTC; cdr3_aa: CASSPTGGSYEQYF
j_call: TRBJ2-1; v_call: TRBV5-6; d_call: TRBD2; clone_size: -; cdr3_nt: TGTGCCAGCAGCATTATAGCGGGGGGCCGGGATGAGCAGTTCTTC; cdr3_aa: CASSIIAGGRDEQFF
j_call: TRBJ2-2; v_call: TRBV20-1; d_call: TRBD2; clone_size: -; cdr3_nt: TGCAGTGCTAGTGCCCCTAGCGGGGGGGCCGCCAGGGAGCTGTTTTTT; cdr3_aa: CSASAPSGGAARELFF
j_call: TRBJ2-2; v_call: TRBV9; d_call: TRBD2; clone_size: -; cdr3_nt: TGTGCCAGCAGCCCAGGGATAGCGGGGGGGCAAGTCACCGGGGAGCTGTTTTTT; cdr3_aa: CASSPGIAGGQVTGELFF
j_call: TRBJ2-3; v_call: TRBV25-1; d_call: -; clone_size: once; cdr3_nt: TGTGCCAGCAGTTCAACTCGAAGGTCTCGTGAGGGCACAGATACGCAGTATTTT; cdr3_aa: CASSSTRRSREGTDTQYF
j_call: TRBJ1-1; v_call: TRBV7-8; d_call: TRBD1; clone_size: -; cdr3_nt: TGTGCCAGCAGCCAGGGACAGGGGAACACTGAAGCTTTCTTT; cdr3_aa: CASSQGQGNTEAFF
j_call: TRBJ2-2; v_call: TRBV5-1; d_call: TRBD1; clone_size: few; cdr3_nt: TGCGCCAGTAACCCTGACAGGGCCGGAGCCGGGGAGCTGTTTTTT; cdr3_aa: CASNPDRAGAGELFF
j_call: TRBJ1-1; v_call: TRBV12-5; d_call: TRBD1; clone_size: -; cdr3_nt: TGTGCTAGTGGTCCTAGGACAGGCATGAACACTGAAGCTTTCTTT; cdr3_aa: CASGPRTGMNTEAFF
j_call: TRBJ1-6; v_call: TRBV2; d_call: TRBD1; clone_size: -; cdr3_nt: TGTGCCAGCAGTGATTGGGACAGCTATTCACCCCTCCACTTT; cdr3_aa: CASSDWDSYSPLHF
j_call: TRBJ1-6; v_call: TRBV9; d_call: TRBD1; clone_size: few; cdr3_nt: TGTGCCAGCAGCACCCGAGACAGGGACGCTAATTCACCCCTCCACTTT; cdr3_aa: CASSTRDRDANSPLHF
j_call: TRBJ1-6; v_call: TRBV19; d_call: -; clone_size: -; cdr3_nt: TGTGCCAGTACTCCACAGGGATATAATTCACCCCTCCACTTT; cdr3_aa: CASTPQGYNSPLHF
j_call: TRBJ2-7; v_call: TRBV6-6; d_call: TRBD2; clone_size: -; cdr3_nt: TGTGCCAGCAGCCTCGGGGGGTCCTACGAGCAGTACTTC; cdr3_aa: CASSLGGSYEQYF
j_call: TRBJ1-2; v_call: TRBV5-1; d_call: TRBD1; clone_size: -; cdr3_nt: TGCGCCAGCAGCTTATCCGGGACAGGGATGGGGGGATATGGCTACACCTTC; cdr3_aa: CASSLSGTGMGGYGYTF
j_call: TRBJ2-1; v_call: TRBV3-1/TRBV3-2; d_call: TRBD2; clone_size: -; cdr3_nt: TGTGCCAGCAGCCATCCTAGCGGGGGGGTCCGATATGAGCAGTTCTTC; cdr3_aa: CASSHPSGGVRYEQFF
j_call: TRBJ2-3; v_call: TRBV14; d_call: TRBD2; clone_size: few; cdr3_nt: TGTGCCAGCAGCCAAGATCCGGCGGGGGTGATCAGAGATACGCAGTATTTT; cdr3_aa: CASSQDPAGVIRDTQYF
j_call: TRBJ2-7; v_call: TRBV7-6; d_call: -; clone_size: -; cdr3_nt: TGTGCCAGCAGCTCATACGCGTCCTCCTTTGGTTACGAGCAGTACTTC; cdr3_aa: CASSSYASSFGYEQYF
j_call: TRBJ1-4; v_call: TRBV7-8; d_call: -; clone_size: -; cdr3_nt: TGTGCCAGCAGCTCTGGGGCGAGGGGAGGAGGAAATGAAAAACTGTTTTTT; cdr3_aa: CASSSGARGGGNEKLFF
j_call: TRBJ2-7; v_call: TRBV3-1/TRBV3-2; d_call: TRBD2; clone_size: -; cdr3_nt: TGTGCCAGCAGCCAAGAAGCGAGCGGGGGGAAGGAGCAGTACTTC; cdr3_aa: CASSQEASGGKEQYF
j_call: TRBJ2-7; v_call: TRBV4-1; d_call: TRBD1; clone_size: -; cdr3_nt: TGCGCCAGCAGCCAAGGGACAGGGCCCCAACCCCTCTACGAGCAGTACTTC; cdr3_aa: CASSQGTGPQPLYEQYF
j_call: TRBJ2-7; v_call: TRBV6-4; d_call: TRBD1; clone_size: -; cdr3_nt: TGTGCCAGCAGGGGCGTAGGGACAGGGGTGTCCTACGAGCAGTACTTC; cdr3_aa: CASRGVGTGVSYEQYF
j_call: TRBJ2-3; v_call: TRBV5-1; d_call: TRBD1; clone_size: -; cdr3_nt: TGCGCCAGCAGCTTTCAGGACAGGGACACAGATACGCAGTATTTT; cdr3_aa: CASSFQDRDTDTQYF
j_call: TRBJ1-2; v_call: TRBV6-2/TRBV6-3; d_call: TRBD1; clone_size: -; cdr3_nt: TGTGCCAGCAGCTTGGACAGGTTACGTGGCTACACCTTC; cdr3_aa: CASSLDRLRGYTF